This T cell receptor beta chain is drawn from a study of shared clonotypes between healthy human individuals (dated by TCRdb to 2020 to 2021). Broadly, across the study: The cohort included three men and a couple of women between 18 and 49 years of age. For each donor, three plates each were used for CD4 naive and CD4 memory, two plates were used for CD8 naive, and one plate was used for CD8 memory. To estimate repertoire size and how much clonotype sharing occurs between individuals, the study deeply sequenced the blood TCR repertoires of about five healthy adults. Different laboratories and diverse techniques were used to prepare libraries and sequence TCR repertoires, to increase sequencing depth and limit assay-specific biases. Per donor, leukapheresis produced somewhere between about 0.94 and 9.5 billion PBMCs.

Notes on this clone: Its cognate antigen has yet to be identified. Per-base qualities were not stored, and no clone one base away is much larger.

Donors were healthy HIV-negative adults with no recently reported acute infections or vaccinations. Every donor was a Caucasian adult living in Nashville, Tennessee, USA. The CD8 memory samples were a combination of magnetically selected CD45RO+ cells and CCR7-negative CD45RA+ effector memory (TemRA) cells. After blood collection by leukapheresis, PBMCs were isolated using Ficoll-Histopaque density gradient centrifugation and then cryopreserved in the vapor phase of liquid nitrogen. Analytical flow cytometry was used to check the purity and quantity of every magnetically sorted T cell population. Genomic DNA was isolated from every sorted fraction and measured by UV absorbance on a Nanodrop 2000c. After removal of 2 bases from V and 6 bases from J, the junction retains 10 bases not matched to a gene. The CDR3 goes from the cysteine to the phenylalanine over 17 residues. Only CDR3 DNA remains: 51 bases, in frame from the first base. From a lookup of the germline V gene, CDR1 and CDR2 are SGHNT and YENEEA.

Using the deep immunoSEQ assay, TCR CDR3 regions were amplified from genomic DNA by multiplex PCR. Genomic DNA extracted from each cell subset was distributed evenly over all wells of several immunoSEQ 96-well plates, and each plate served as one replicate. For sorted subsets, roughly 0.2 ug genomic DNA, equal to approximately 30,000 T cell genomes, was loaded into each replicate PCR. The purified libraries were quantified using a Qubit 3.0 fluorometer, sized with a Bioanalyzer 2100, and then quantified again using the KAPA Library Quantification kit. Each immunoSEQ 96-well plate was sequenced on its own single-read 150-cycle Illumina NextSeq 550 flow cell. The study's processing was this. Because the immunoSEQ output held only junctional sequences and lacked quality scores, the filtering could not match the filtering applied to full-length reads. To assign V/J genes and CDR3, sequences were annotated against IMGT germline references using PyIR, a Python wrapper for IgBLAST v1.9. Reads were filtered out if the reads had weak V/J assignments (E-value above 1e-6), no CDR3, stop codons, out-of-frame junctions, or ambiguous translated residues. V3J clonotypes were defined by identical inferred V gene, J gene, and CDR3 amino acid sequence. To compute the percentage overlap between repertoires, the number of shared unique clonotypes was divided by the size of the smaller repertoire. Repertoire richness was assessed with RTK rarefaction, the Chao1 estimator, and Recon v2.1 estimates of unobserved clonotypes. For all TCRbeta clonotypes obtained by the gDNA method from several donors, generation probabilities were computed with OLGA. This immuneACCESS table, as held by TCRdb, lists in-frame sequences with V and J called but not all clones. Of the missing ones, under half trace to an unresolved V gene in checked studies; the others have no known cause. The V and J calls and clone size are taken from that table; D and trimming were inferred from the DNA. The sample data list some 690,000 clones, and about nine tenths of these were observed just once. The leading ten clones occupy 34% of the sample.

Here is what the overall study found, with its caveats: Only blood was sampled, and tissue TCR repertoires likely differ from those in blood. Because the study included only a small number of donors, the genetic and exposure-history diversity represented was limited. Incomplete sequencing was indicated by rarefaction of sorted-subset datasets, despite the large sequencing depth. Pairwise subsampling indicated that sequencing depth was expected to affect the degree of clonotype sharing among donors. When several donors were compared, the shared fraction of clonotypes was about 5.5% for naive CD4, approximately 3.3% for naive CD8, roughly 2.5% for memory CD4, and 0.4% for memory CD8. Naive subsets generally had larger estimated clonotype richness than memory subsets did. Clonotypes shared by all four sorted-subset donors showed higher generation probabilities than non-shared clonotypes.

This sequence was found in a man between 18 and 35 years old in good health. Some clones in this sample may be carry-over from other donors' samples. Sequenced input: memory CD8+ T cells from PBMCs. The cell subset or site label of this sample denotes: CD45RO+ cells pooled with CCR7-negative TemRA cells. The rearranged segments are TRBV11-3 and TRBJ2-2; TRBD1 lines up with 9 middle nucleotides. The CDR3 corresponds to CASSLNPGTGLSGELFF. The DNA sequence reads TGTGCCAGCAGCTTAAATCCCGGGACAGGGCTATCCGGGGAGCTGTTTTTT.